Below, 27 T cell receptor beta chains from the same sample are listed, as sequenced in a study of OX40 agonist ivuxolimab in advanced cancers. Method: immunoSEQ multiplex PCR; TCRdb's copy keeps in-frame clones and lacks some. Altogether around 94,000 clones are present, 92% being singletons, with the ten largest covering about 3%. Sequenced here: CD4+ or CD8+ T cells sorted from blood, sampled in a trial of the OX40 agonist ivuxolimab. Receptor source: an adult with an advanced solid tumor such as melanoma, head and neck, liver or kidney cancer.

The gene calls are TRBV6-5 and TRBJ2-7, with D uncertain. The CDR3 totals 15 residues. The V gene lost 2 bases and the J gene lost 3 bases, with 14 bases spanning the gap. In germline, CDR1 is MNHEY, CDR2 SVGAGI. Here the CDR3 DNA reads TGTGCCAGCAGTTACACCCACGGTTCTTACTACGAGCAGTACTTC. Translated: CASSYTHGSYYEQYF.

This clone was counted once. This chain links TRBV9 with TRBJ1-2; D possibly corresponds to TRBD1 (5 bases). Trimming took 5 bases from V and 2 from J, leaving 16 bases between them. CDR3 length: 15 amino acids. Germline CDR1 and CDR2: SGDLS and YYNGEE. The CDR3 DNA reads TGTGCCAGCAGTCCGACACAGGCAAAAAACTATGGCTACACCTTC. It specifies CASSPTQAKNYGYTF.

This chain connects TRBV7-9 to TRBJ2-1; D gene unclear. Germline V gene lookup returns CDR1 SEHNR and CDR2 FQNEAQ (reference sequence). V lost 1 base and J 8 bases, leaving 6 bases between the germline ends. This CDR3 is 12 amino acids long. The chain's CDR3 is CASSLGFYEQFF. The DNA of the CDR3 is TGTGCCAGCAGCTTAGGGTTCTATGAGCAGTTCTTC.

The gene calls are TRBV2 and TRBJ2-2; D unresolved. The ends were cut back, 3 bases at V and 9 bases at J, with 14 bases in the middle. The CDR3 length is 14 residues. Germline V CDR1 and CDR2: SNHLY, FYNNEI. CDR3 nucleotides: TGTGCCAGCAGTGACTATCGGAGAAACCGGGAGCTGTTTTTT. Translation gives CASSDYRRNRELFF. The full variable domain, its missing parts supplied by reference TRBV2 and TRBJ2-2, is EPEVTQTPSHQVTQMGQEVILRCVPISNHLYFYWYRQILGQKVEFLVSFYNNEISEKSEIFDDQFSVERPDGSNFTLKIRSTKLEDSAMYFCASSDYRRNRELFFGEGSRLTVL.

Written as DNA, the CDR3 is TGTGCCAGCAGTTTAGGACAGGGGCTGTGGGATGAGCAGTTCTTC. Translated, it gives CASSLGQGLWDEQFF. The V and J genes are TRBV28 and TRBJ2-1; 9 bases line up with TRBD1. Losses at the gene ends were 2 bases for V and 8 bases for J; bases not matched to a gene: 7. The CDR3 totals 15 residues. From germline, CDR1 is MDHEN and CDR2 SYDVKM.

The chain is built from TRBV7-9 and TRBJ2-1; 9 bases align to TRBD2. Germline V gene data show CDR1 as SEHNR and CDR2 as FQNEAQ (reference sequence). The CDR3 is 15 amino acids. Trimming removed 7 bases from V and 0 bases from J; junction bases left unmatched: 4. The CDR3 protein is CASTAGGFSYNEQFF. The CDR3 region has the DNA TGTGCCAGCACTGCGGGGGGGTTCTCCTACAATGAGCAGTTCTTC.

V gene TRBV28 combines with J gene TRBJ2-1; weak D call: TRBD1 (6 bases). In germline, CDR1 is MDHEN, CDR2 SYDVKM. The length of the CDR3 is 11 residues. V lost 5 bases, J lost 8 bases, and 7 bases lay in between. The CDR3 region has the DNA TGTGCCAGCAGTCAGGGGTATGAGCAGTTCTTC. This gives the protein CASSQGYEQFF.

The chain couples TRBV4-3 to TRBJ2-5, with 8 bases aligning to TRBD1. The DNA end is a closer match to TRBJ2-7, so the J assignment may be wrong. The CDR3 consists of 14 residues. CDR1 is LGHNA and CDR2 is YSLEER in the germline V gene. The CDR3 DNA is TGCGCCAGCAGCCCCGGGACAGGCGCTTACGAGCAGTACTTC. Translating gives CASSPGTGAYEQYF.

This chain uses TRBV7-8 with TRBJ2-3; D gene uncertain. The V gene's germline CDR1 is SGHVS and CDR2 FQNEAQ. The V end lost 3 bases, the J end lost 6 bases, and 13 bases lay between the germline ends. This CDR3 spans 14 amino acids. The CDR3 DNA reads as TGTGCCAGCAGCTTTCAGGCCATATTTGATACGCAGTATTTT. It specifies CASSFQAIFDTQYF. Drawing the rest from reference TRBV7-8 and TRBJ2-3, the complete variable domain is GAGVSQSPRYKVAKRGQDVALRCDPISGHVSLFWYQQALGQGPEFLTYFQNEAQLDKSGLPSDRFFAERPEGSVSTLKIQRTQQEDSAVYLCASSFQAIFDTQYFGPGTRLTVL.

This clone was counted once. The rearrangement uses TRBV4-1 and TRBJ1-1; the match to TRBD1 covers 8 bases. CDR1 is MGHRA, CDR2 YSYEKL, per germline. The CDR3 has 15 residues. Trimming at V came to 1 base and at J to 6 bases, leaving 7 bases not matched to a gene. The CDR3 DNA reads as TGCGCCAGCAGCCAAGGGCCGGGCAGGGGGCCTGAAGCTTTCTTT. Protein product: CASSQGPGRGPEAFF.

J is TRBJ2-1 and V is TRBV2; D is undetermined. Germline V lookup: CDR1 SNHLY, CDR2 FYNNEI. This CDR3 comprises 12 residues. V lost 3 bases to trimming and J lost 3 bases, with 3 bases between them. The CDR3 DNA reads as TGTGCCAGCAGTGACAGCTACAATGAGCAGTTCTTC. Protein product: CASSDSYNEQFF.

The chain recombines TRBV5-6 with TRBJ2-1; D unresolved. V dropped 0 bases and J dropped 6 bases, with 10 bases sitting between them. The CDR3 has 14 residues. From germline, CDR1 is SGHDT and CDR2 YYEEEE. The CDR3 DNA reads as TGTGCCAGCAGCTTGGGAGCAGCCCTCAATGAGCAGTTCTTC. Its protein product is CASSLGAALNEQFF.

The V and J genes are TRBV9 and TRBJ1-1; a possible D gene is TRBD1 (5 bases). CDR3 length equals 14 residues. Per the germline V gene, CDR1 is SGDLS and CDR2 is YYNGEE. V gave up 3 bases and J gave up 4 bases, with 13 bases separating them. The CDR3 spells CASSALREVTEAFF. In nucleotides, the CDR3 is TGTGCCAGCAGCGCCCTCAGGGAGGTCACTGAAGCTTTCTTT.

The V call is TRBV5-4, the J call TRBJ2-7; maybe TRBD2 (5 bases). CDR3 length: 12 residues. Germline V gene sequence: CDR1 SGHNT, CDR2 YYREEE (reference sequence). The germline V and J ends were trimmed by 5 bases and 6 bases, with 12 bases remaining between them. The CDR3 is CASRSIAGEQYF. CDR3 coding DNA: TGTGCCAGCAGGTCGATTGCGGGCGAGCAGTACTTC.

The DNA of the CDR3 is TGCGCCAGCAGCCAAGAGACAGGGCCTAATCAGCCCCAGCATTTT. This sequence encodes CASSQETGPNQPQHF. The gene calls are TRBV4-1 and TRBJ1-5, with 7 bases identical to TRBD1. CDR1 is MGHRA, CDR2 YSYEKL, per germline. V lost 0 bases to trimming and J lost 4 bases; unmatched junction nucleotides: 3. The CDR3 is 15 amino acids.

The V and J genes are TRBV4-3 and TRBJ2-5; 8 nucleotides agree with TRBD2. Germline trimming cut 0 bases from V and 3 bases from J; bases unmatched to any gene: 3. Germline loops: CDR1 LGHNA, CDR2 YSLEER. The CDR3 is 15 amino acids. The DNA of the CDR3 is TGCGCCAGCAGCCAAGAGGGTAGCGGGAAAGAGACCCAGTACTTC. Translation: CASSQEGSGKETQYF.

A single count supports this clone. This chain joins TRBV9 and TRBJ2-2; 12 positions agree with TRBD2. Germline V gene sequence: CDR1 SGDLS, CDR2 YYNGEE. The CDR3 has 19 amino acids. With V trimmed by 4 bases and J by 0 bases, 10 bases remained unmatched. In DNA, the CDR3 is TGTGCCAGCAGCCCAACCGGGACTAGCGGGCCCCCGAACACCGGGGAGCTGTTTTTT. Translating gives CASSPTGTSGPPNTGELFF.

The count of this clone is one. The rearrangement links TRBV27 to TRBJ1-6; 11 nucleotides match TRBD1. J was trimmed by 6 bases and V by 4 bases; bases with no gene match: 2. Germline CDR1 is MNHEY and CDR2 is SMNVEV (reference sequence). CDR3 length: 15 amino acids. The CDR3 DNA reads TGTGCCAGCAGTTCGGACAGGGGGCTTAATTCACCCCTCCACTTT. Amino acids: CASSSDRGLNSPLHF.

This clone was seen a single time. V gene TRBV30 combines with J gene TRBJ2-1; 7 bases align to TRBD1. V lost 2 bases, J lost 8 bases, and 3 bases stayed unmatched. CDR3 length equals 12 residues. The germline V gene encodes CDR1 GTSNPN and CDR2 SVGIG (reference sequence). The CDR3 bases are TGTGCCTGGAGTTCGCAGGGGGATGAGCAGTTCTTC. Encoded protein: CAWSSQGDEQFF.

The chain has TRBV5-5 and TRBJ2-7; D may match TRBD1 or TRBD2 (5 bases each). The V end lost 4 bases, the J end lost 0 bases, and 14 bases lay between the germline ends. The CDR3 loop spans 15 amino acids. Germline CDR1 reads SGHKS; CDR2 reads YYEKEE (reference sequence). Here the CDR3 reads CASSHLGDSSYEQYF. In DNA, the CDR3 is TGTGCCAGCAGCCATCTGGGAGACAGCTCCTACGAGCAGTACTTC.

J is TRBJ1-1 and V is TRBV30; D possibly corresponds to TRBD1 (6 bases). CDR3 size: 14 residues. V lost 3 bases, J lost 4 bases, and 15 bases lay in between. Germline V gene data show CDR1 as GTSNPN and CDR2 as SVGIG (reference sequence). DNA of the CDR3: TGTGCCTGGAGCCTGGGGGCAGGGGTCACTGAAGCTTTCTTT. Translated, it gives CAWSLGAGVTEAFF.

The chain carries TRBV5-1 and TRBJ2-1; D is unresolved. This CDR3 region has 13 residues. Trimming removed 2 bases from V and 0 bases from J, with 3 bases in between. Germline V CDR1 and CDR2: SGHRS, YFSETQ. This CDR3 reads CASSFRSYNEQFF. DNA for the CDR3: TGCGCCAGCAGCTTTCGCTCCTACAATGAGCAGTTCTTC.

The chain combines TRBV27 with TRBJ1-1; D is possibly TRBD1 (6 bases). Trimming cost V 5 bases and J 4 bases, with 14 bases left between them. This CDR3 spans 14 amino acids. The V gene's germline CDR1 is MNHEY and CDR2 SMNVEV (reference sequence). The CDR3 region is CASSLSRGTTEAFF. CDR3 sequence (DNA): TGTGCCAGCAGTCTAAGCAGGGGAACCACTGAAGCTTTCTTT.

This clone was seen only a few times. The chain employs TRBV27 and TRBJ2-5, with a tentative D call TRBD1 (6 bases). V was shortened by 5 bases and J by 0 bases, with 16 bases between the two germline ends. The germline gives CDR1 MNHEY, CDR2 SMNVEV (reference sequence). The CDR3 extends over 16 amino acids. This CDR3 reads CASSIIYGQNQETQYF. The DNA of the CDR3 is TGTGCCAGCAGTATAATATACGGACAGAACCAAGAGACCCAGTACTTC.

The V gene is TRBV5-6, the J gene TRBJ1-1, with TRBD1 as a possible D gene (6 bases). Trimming cost V 2 bases and J 7 bases, with 9 bases left between them. This CDR3 contains 12 residues. Germline loops: CDR1 SGHDT, CDR2 YYEEEE. The CDR3, as DNA: TGTGCCAGCAGCTTCGGGGGCTTTGAAGCTTTCTTT. Its translation: CASSFGGFEAFF.

J is TRBJ2-7 and V is TRBV5-1; 10 bases agree with TRBD1. V lost 4 bases to trimming and J lost 1 base; unmatched junction nucleotides: 8. The CDR3 totals 16 residues. In germline, CDR1 is SGHRS, CDR2 YFSETQ. The CDR3 DNA reads TGCGCCAGCAGCCCTGGGACAGGGGCAATATCCTACGAGCAGTACTTC. Its translation is CASSPGTGAISYEQYF. The full variable domain, in which reference TRBV5-1 and TRBJ2-7 provide the parts outside the CDR3, is KAGVTQTPRYLIKTRGQQVTLSCSPISGHRSVSWYQQTPGQGLQFLFEYFSETQRNKGNFPGRFSGRQFSNSRSEMNVSTLELGDSALYLCASSPGTGAISYEQYFGPGTRLTVT.

This clone was recorded a few times. The rearrangement links TRBV19 to TRBJ1-5; 7 bases line up with TRBD1. CDR3 length: 15 amino acids. Germline CDR1 is LNHDA and CDR2 is SQIVND (reference sequence). V was pared by 6 bases and J by 3 bases, with 8 bases of the junction left unmatched. The chain's CDR3 is CASRQTGTDNQPQHF. In DNA form, the CDR3 reads TGTGCCAGTAGGCAAACCGGGACAGACAATCAGCCCCAGCATTTT.